The next 32 T cell receptor beta chains were all read from a single sample in a study of Siglec-9 on CD8 T cells in melanoma. TCRdb's table, derived via immunoSEQ multiplex PCR, lists solely in-frame clones and lacks some. The sample yields about 36,000 clones, about 80% seen once. Sequenced: Siglec-9- CD8+ T cells sorted from blood. The receptor source for this set is a human donor in good health.

V usage is TRBV14 and J usage is TRBJ2-7; D perhaps matches TRBD2 (6 bases). The CDR3 has 15 residues. V was cut by 2 bases and J by 2 bases, with 13 bases left in between. Germline values: CDR1 SGHDN, CDR2 FVKESK. In DNA, the CDR3 is TGTGCCAGCAGCCAATATGTGGCGGGACCCTACGAGCAGTACTTC. It encodes CASSQYVAGPYEQYF.

V usage is TRBV2 and J usage is TRBJ2-7; the match to TRBD1 covers 10 bases. This CDR3 comprises 15 residues. Germline-derived CDR1 and CDR2 are SNHLY and FYNNEI. Trimming removed 5 bases from V and 4 bases from J; junction bases left unmatched: 8. The CDR3 protein is CASSSPTGGRYEQYF. CDR3 sequence (DNA): TGTGCCAGCAGTTCTCCGACAGGGGGCAGGTACGAGCAGTACTTC.

V and J are TRBV19 and TRBJ1-1, with D possibly TRBD1 on 6 matching bases. The CDR3 covers 15 residues. Trimming took off 4 bases at V and 5 bases at J, with 17 bases between the two ends. Germline assignment: CDR1 LNHDA and CDR2 SQIVND (reference sequence). As DNA, the CDR3 is TGTGCCAGTAGTAGGTGGGAAGGGGGGGAGACTGAAGCTTTCTTT. Translation gives CASSRWEGGETEAFF.

This chain connects TRBV19 to TRBJ2-1; TRBD2 aligns across 9 bases. CDR3 length: 17 residues. The germline V gene has CDR1 LNHDA and CDR2 SQIVND (reference sequence). V dropped 1 base and J dropped 6; count of bases not matched to a gene: 10. The CDR3 DNA is TGTGCCAGTAGTATAGGAGCGGGAGGTCCAAAAGGCAATGAGCAGTTCTTC. Amino acids: CASSIGAGGPKGNEQFF.

The chain combines TRBV29-1 with TRBJ2-4; no reliable D call. Germline V lookup: CDR1 SQVTM, CDR2 ANQGSEA. The CDR3 consists of 13 residues. Trimming stripped 4 bases from V and 1 base from J, with 8 bases between. Here the CDR3 reads CSVVPGAKNIQYF. The CDR3 bases are TGCAGCGTTGTTCCCGGGGCCAAAAACATTCAGTACTTC.

This rearrangement joins TRBV28 to TRBJ1-2, with TRBD1 matching over 8 bases. The length of the CDR3 is 17 residues. V lost 1 base to trimming and J lost 8 bases; unmatched junction nucleotides: 15. In germline, CDR1 is MDHEN, CDR2 SYDVKM. CDR3 sequence: CASSLSWPGGRKEGYTF. CDR3 in DNA: TGTGCCAGCAGTTTATCTTGGCCAGGGGGCAGAAAAGAGGGCTACACCTTC.

V and J are TRBV15 and TRBJ1-2; D is uncertain. Trimming took off 0 bases at V and 6 bases at J, with 14 bases between the two ends. Germline V gene data show CDR1 as LNHNV and CDR2 as YYDKDF (reference sequence). The CDR3 runs to 15 residues. CDR3 coding DNA: TGTGCCACCAGCAGAGAGGGAGGGCCCCAGGATGGCTACACCTTC. It specifies CATSREGGPQDGYTF. Using reference TRBV15 and TRBJ1-2 for the parts outside the CDR3, the full variable domain is DAMVIQNPRYQVTQFGKPVTLSCSQTLNHNVMYWYQQKSSQAPKLLFHYYDKDFNNEADTPDNFQSRRPNTSFCFLDIRSPGLGDTAMYLCATSREGGPQDGYTFGSGTRLTVV.

The rearrangement joins TRBV27 to TRBJ1-5; possibly TRBD1 for D (5 bases). Between the trimmed V and J ends, which lost 4 bases and 4 bases, there was a span of 14 bases. Germline lookup yields CDR1 MNHEY and CDR2 SMNVEV (reference sequence). The CDR3 has 15 residues. CDR3: CASSYSGGTNQPQHF. CDR3 sequence (DNA): TGTGCCAGCAGTTATTCCGGTGGGACGAATCAGCCCCAGCATTTT.

The CDR3 nucleotides are TGTGCCAGCAGCCCCAGGTCGGCAAAATACGAGCAGTACTTC. It codes for CASSPRSAKYEQYF. The chain has TRBV7-9 and TRBJ2-7, with no clear D. CDR1 is SEHNR, CDR2 FQNEAQ, per germline (reference sequence). The CDR3 totals 14 residues. The ends were cut back, 5 bases at V and 4 bases at J, with 15 bases in the middle. The variable domain in full, with the rest retrieved from reference TRBV7-9 and TRBJ2-7, is DTGVSQNPRHKITKRGQNVTFRCDPISEHNRLYWYRQTLGQGPEFLTYFQNEAQLEKSRLLSDRFSAERPKGSFSTLEIQRTEQGDSAMYLCASSPRSAKYEQYFGPGTRLTVT.

The chain combines TRBV15 with TRBJ2-7; D is unresolved. The CDR3 has 12 amino acids. V dropped 3 bases and J dropped 2 bases, with 5 bases sitting between them. CDR1 and CDR2 from the germline V gene are LNHNV and YYDKDF (reference sequence). The CDR3 sequence is CATSSYTYEQYF. The CDR3, as DNA: TGTGCCACCAGCAGTTACACCTACGAGCAGTACTTC.

This sequence joins TRBV9 and TRBJ1-4; TRBD1 matches at 12 bases. Per the germline V gene, CDR1 is SGDLS and CDR2 is YYNGEE. V gave up 2 bases and J gave up 3 bases; unmatched junction bases: 5. CDR3 length: 17 residues. The CDR3 reads CASSVGTGGFPNEKLFF. CDR3 nucleotide sequence: TGTGCCAGCAGCGTCGGGACAGGGGGCTTCCCTAATGAAAAACTGTTTTTT.

This clone has just one count. J is TRBJ1-2 and V is TRBV28, with unresolved D. The CDR3 loop spans 15 amino acids. Germline assignment: CDR1 MDHEN and CDR2 SYDVKM. Deletions cut 2 bases from V and 2 bases from J, with 12 bases between. The CDR3 is CASSLRTFSNYGYTF. The CDR3 DNA sequence: TGTGCCAGCAGTTTACGTACCTTTAGCAACTATGGCTACACCTTC.

The gene calls are TRBV7-9 and TRBJ2-7; D gene ambiguous. CDR3 size: 13 residues. V gave up 2 bases and J gave up 7 bases, with 12 bases separating them. The V gene's germline CDR1 is SEHNR and CDR2 FQNEAQ (reference sequence). Here the CDR3 reads CASSLPEAREQYF. In nucleotides, the CDR3 is TGTGCCAGCAGCTTACCGGAAGCGCGGGAGCAGTACTTC.

The chain carries TRBV18 and TRBJ1-1; TRBD1 is a possible D gene (5 bases). The V and J ends lost 5 bases and 9 bases respectively, with 19 bases between them. Per the germline V gene, CDR1 is KGHSH and CDR2 is LQKENI. This CDR3 spans 14 amino acids. CDR3 coding DNA: TGTGCCAGCTCAGCCTACCACAGGTATGAGCAAGCTTTCTTT. It codes for CASSAYHRYEQAFF.

This sequence joins TRBV9 and TRBJ1-5; D perhaps matches TRBD1 (5 bases). There are 14 residues in the CDR3. Trimming removed 1 base at V and 5 bases at J, with 10 bases between. Germline assignment: CDR1 SGDLS and CDR2 YYNGEE. CDR3 loop: CASSVSGGYQPQHF. CDR3 sequence (DNA): TGTGCCAGCAGCGTATCCGGGGGATATCAGCCCCAGCATTTT.

V gene TRBV30 combines with J gene TRBJ2-7; tentative D call: TRBD1 (8 bases). The V gene lost 2 bases and the J gene lost 1 base, with 12 bases spanning the gap. The germline gives CDR1 GTSNPN, CDR2 SVGIG (reference sequence). The CDR3 has 14 amino acids. CDR3 loop: CAWSQQGGSYEQYF. As DNA, the CDR3 is TGTGCCTGGAGTCAACAGGGGGGGTCCTACGAGCAGTACTTC.

This clone has only a few counts. This sequence joins TRBV5-1 and TRBJ1-1; D is possibly TRBD1 (5 bases). CDR3 size: 14 residues. With 3 bases removed from V and 6 bases from J, the gap between germline ends came to 15 bases. Germline V CDR1 and CDR2: SGHRS, YFSETQ. The CDR3 protein is CASSYDNLGAEAFF. CDR3 nucleotide sequence: TGCGCCAGCAGCTACGACAACCTAGGGGCTGAAGCTTTCTTT.

This chain connects TRBV15 to TRBJ2-2; 7 bases match TRBD2. Germline V gene data show CDR1 as LNHNV and CDR2 as YYDKDF (reference sequence). V dropped 1 base and J dropped 9; count of bases not matched to a gene: 8. The CDR3 contains 15 residues. The CDR3 here is CATSRVAGLARELFF. For the CDR3, the DNA is TGTGCCACCAGCAGAGTAGCGGGTTTAGCCCGGGAGCTGTTTTTT.

This chain connects TRBV29-1 to TRBJ2-2; unclear D gene. The V end lost 3 bases, the J end lost 2 bases, and 4 bases lay between the germline ends. Germline lookup yields CDR1 SQVTM and CDR2 ANQGSEA. The CDR3 extends over 12 amino acids. This chain's CDR3 is CSVETNTGELFF. CDR3 nucleotide sequence: TGCAGCGTTGAGACCAACACCGGGGAGCTGTTTTTT.

The chain uses TRBV27 and TRBJ2-2; D not resolved. Trimming shortened V by 6 bases and J by 1 base, and 9 bases separated the two germline ends. Germline V CDR1 and CDR2: MNHEY, SMNVEV (reference sequence). The CDR3 has 14 amino acids. The CDR3 region has the DNA TGTGCCAGCAGCCAATTAGAGAACACCGGGGAGCTGTTTTTT. Translation: CASSQLENTGELFF.

The V gene is TRBV30, the J gene TRBJ1-5; no reliable D call. Looked up from germline, CDR1 is GTSNPN and CDR2 is SVGIG (reference sequence). The CDR3 totals 13 residues. V was trimmed by 3 bases and J by 0 bases, leaving 6 bases between them. The CDR3 sequence: CAWSADSNQPQHF. DNA for the CDR3: TGTGCCTGGAGCGCCGATAGCAATCAGCCCCAGCATTTT.

The chain employs TRBV5-6 and TRBJ2-1; possibly TRBD2 for D (6 bases). Germline V lookup: CDR1 SGHDT, CDR2 YYEEEE. V gave up 4 bases and J gave up 9 bases, with 14 bases separating them. This CDR3 has 13 residues. The CDR3 protein is CASSATSLGEQFF. The CDR3 region has the DNA TGTGCCAGCAGCGCTACTAGCTTAGGTGAGCAGTTCTTC.

J is TRBJ2-3 and V is TRBV5-5; no clear D gene. CDR1 and CDR2 (germline): SGHKS, YYEKEE (reference sequence). The CDR3 length is 15 residues. Trimming pared 2 bases from V and 5 bases from J, leaving 15 bases between. In DNA form, the CDR3 reads TGTGCCAGCAGCTTTGGAGAGAGACTCCTAGATACGCAGTATTTT. Its protein product is CASSFGERLLDTQYF.

This sequence joins TRBV28 and TRBJ2-1; D gene uncertain. V was cut by 2 bases and J by 2 bases, with 7 bases left in between. Germline V gives CDR1 MDHEN, CDR2 SYDVKM. This CDR3 spans 14 amino acids. The CDR3 DNA follows: TGTGCCAGCAGTTTAACCACGACCTACAATGAGCAGTTCTTC. It is translated as CASSLTTTYNEQFF.

The rearrangement joins TRBV6-5 to TRBJ2-3; D is possibly TRBD1 (5 bases). In germline, CDR1 is MNHEY, CDR2 SVGAGI. The CDR3 totals 14 residues. V was cut by 4 bases and J by 1 base, with 9 bases left in between. Written as DNA, the CDR3 is TGTGCCAGCAGTTCCAGGGCCCGCACAGATACGCAGTATTTT. It yields the protein CASSSRARTDTQYF.

J is TRBJ2-1 and V is TRBV6-6; D possibly matches TRBD1 or TRBD2 (5 bases each). The CDR3 covers 15 residues. Germline values: CDR1 MNHNY, CDR2 SVGAGI (reference sequence). With 2 bases removed from V and 2 bases from J, the gap between germline ends came to 10 bases. The CDR3 loop is CASSYEGSPYNEQFF. The DNA for the CDR3 is TGTGCCAGCAGTTACGAGGGGAGTCCCTACAATGAGCAGTTCTTC.

This clone has more than one count but fewer than ten. The chain uses TRBV27 and TRBJ2-5; D gene ambiguous. Trimming removed 2 bases at V and 5 bases at J, with 9 bases between. Germline CDR1 and CDR2: MNHEY and SMNVEV (reference sequence). The CDR3 runs 13 residues. CDR3 protein: CASSLGRRETQYF. CDR3 nucleotides: TGTGCCAGCAGTTTAGGTCGACGGGAGACCCAGTACTTC.

The rearrangement links TRBV5-5 to TRBJ2-7, with a possible D match to TRBD1 (6 bases). The CDR3 extends over 15 amino acids. The V end was cut by 3 bases, the J end by 2 bases, with 15 bases between. Per the germline V gene, CDR1 is SGHKS and CDR2 is YYEKEE (reference sequence). DNA for the CDR3: TGTGCCAGCAGCTCCGGGACACAGCTAACCTACGAGCAGTACTTC. Its protein is CASSSGTQLTYEQYF.

This rearrangement joins TRBV7-9 to TRBJ1-1; D is perhaps TRBD1 (5 bases). V lost 1 base and J 8 bases, leaving 14 bases between the germline ends. The length of the CDR3 is 14 residues. Per the germline V gene, CDR1 is SEHNR and CDR2 is FQNEAQ (reference sequence). The CDR3 loop is CASSLVTGLGEAFF. In DNA form, the CDR3 reads TGTGCCAGCAGCTTAGTTACAGGCCTAGGGGAAGCTTTCTTT.

The chain joins TRBV7-9 to TRBJ2-6; D is unclear. Trimming cost V 5 bases and J 1 base, with 12 bases left between them. The CDR3 is 16 amino acids. From germline, CDR1 is SEHNR and CDR2 FQNEAQ (reference sequence). CDR3 bases: TGTGCCAGCAGCCAAAACCGACTGTCTGGGGCCAACGTCCTGACTTTC. It codes for CASSQNRLSGANVLTF.

In nucleotides, the CDR3 is TGCGCCAGCAGTGAGTCAAACAGGGTCAAAGAGACCCAGTACTTC. It codes for CASSESNRVKETQYF. The chain combines TRBV10-2 with TRBJ2-5, with D possibly being TRBD1 (6 bases). The CDR3 length is 15 residues. V was pared by 0 bases and J by 3 bases, with 11 bases between. Germline assignment: CDR1 WSHSY and CDR2 SAAADI.

The chain uses TRBV6-5 and TRBJ1-2; D gene unclear. Germline assignment: CDR1 MNHEY and CDR2 SVGAGI. CDR3 length: 13 residues. Trimming removed 2 bases from V and 1 base from J, with 5 bases in between. This CDR3 reads CASSYRSNYGYTF. In DNA, the CDR3 is TGTGCCAGCAGTTACCGCAGTAACTATGGCTACACCTTC.